The 10 T cell receptor beta chains presented below share a single source sample, sequenced in a study of blood T cell repertoires in COVID-19. Using immunoSEQ multiplex PCR, the repertoire was profiled, and TCRdb retains in-frame clones only, with some absent. The table has approximately 240,000 clones, about 86% seen once. The sample taken for sequencing was PBMCs or T cells enriched from blood (not recorded which). The receptors were sampled from a woman in her thirties or forties with acute COVID-19.

The genes are TRBV29-1 and TRBJ2-1; 10 nucleotides match TRBD2. From germline, CDR1 is SQVTM and CDR2 ANQGSEA. This CDR3 spans 18 amino acids. J lost 9 bases, V lost 4 bases, and 21 bases had no gene match. The DNA for the CDR3 is TGCAGCGTTGTTCCTATAAAGTTGGCTAGCGGGAGAAGTAGTGAGCAGTTCTTC. It is translated as CSVVPIKLASGRSSEQFF.

V usage is TRBV9 and J usage is TRBJ2-5, with D possibly being TRBD2 (6 bases). Deletions cut 7 bases from V and 5 bases from J, with 12 bases between. The CDR3 runs to 12 residues. The germline gives CDR1 SGDLS, CDR2 YYNGEE. The CDR3 coding sequence is TGTGCCAGCGGGACTCCCGGGGAGACCCAGTACTTC. This sequence encodes CASGTPGETQYF.

The chain combines TRBV7-2 with TRBJ2-7; the match to TRBD1 covers 9 bases. Looked up from germline, CDR1 is SGHTA and CDR2 is FQGNSA. With V trimmed by 5 bases and J by 2 bases, 7 bases remained unmatched. The CDR3 is 15 residues long. The CDR3 loop is CASSDRDRVTYEQYF. Here the CDR3 DNA reads TGTGCCAGCAGCGACCGGGACAGGGTAACCTACGAGCAGTACTTC.

The chain recombines TRBV19 with TRBJ1-1, with D possibly TRBD1 on 5 matching bases. The CDR3 covers 13 residues. Trimming removed 3 bases at V and 4 bases at J, with 9 bases between. Germline loops: CDR1 LNHDA, CDR2 SQIVND (reference sequence). DNA of the CDR3: TGTGCCAGTAGTATTTCCAGGGCCACTGAAGCTTTCTTT. Protein product: CASSISRATEAFF. The full variable domain, with the rest looked up from reference TRBV19 and TRBJ1-1, is DGGITQSPKYLFRKEGQNVTLSCEQNLNHDAMYWYRQDPGQGLRLIYYSQIVNDFQKGDIAEGYSVSREKKESFPLTVTSAQKNPTAFYLCASSISRATEAFFGQGTRLTVV.

This clone has a single count. This chain connects TRBV7-9 to TRBJ2-7, with 8 positions matching TRBD2. V gave up 1 base and J gave up 0 bases; unmatched junction bases: 5. The CDR3 is made up of 16 amino acids. The V gene's germline CDR1 is SEHNR and CDR2 FQNEAQ (reference sequence). The DNA of the CDR3 is TGTGCCAGCAGCTTAGTCGGGGGGACTAGCTCCTACGAGCAGTACTTC. The encoded protein is CASSLVGGTSSYEQYF.

The chain recombines TRBV18 with TRBJ1-4; D possibly corresponds to TRBD1 (5 bases). V lost 6 bases, J lost 7 bases, and 18 bases lay in between. Germline V gene sequence: CDR1 KGHSH, CDR2 LQKENI. The CDR3 is 15 residues long. Here the CDR3 DNA reads TGTGCCAGCTCCCCAAATACGAGGGGAGGTGAAAAACTGTTTTTT. Amino acid sequence: CASSPNTRGGEKLFF. Using reference TRBV18 and TRBJ1-4 for the parts outside the CDR3, the full variable domain is NAGVMQNPRHLVRRRGQEARLRCSPMKGHSHVYWYRQLPEEGLKFMVYLQKENIIDESGMPKERFSAEFPKEGPSILRIQQVVRGDSAAYFCASSPNTRGGEKLFFGSGTQLSVL.

The chain links TRBV28 to TRBJ2-7; 9 nucleotides match TRBD1. Germline V gene sequence: CDR1 MDHEN, CDR2 SYDVKM. The V and J ends lost 6 bases and 7 bases, in that order; junction bases with no gene match: 7. The CDR3 runs to 13 residues. The CDR3 here is CASRETGGAEQYF. As DNA, the CDR3 is TGTGCCAGCAGGGAAACAGGGGGCGCGGAGCAGTACTTC.

The rearrangement links TRBV5-1 to TRBJ2-1; 13 bases are shared with TRBD2. The CDR3 length is 17 residues. From germline, CDR1 is SGHRS and CDR2 YFSETQ. The junction had 7 bases not matched to a gene; V was cut back by 0 bases and J by 7 bases. CDR3 nucleotide sequence: TGCGCCAGCAGCTTGGCCACTAGCGGGGGGGCGCGGAATGAGCAGTTCTTC. This gives the protein CASSLATSGGARNEQFF.

This chain joins TRBV5-1 and TRBJ1-4, with D tentatively TRBD1 (6 bases). Per the germline V gene, CDR1 is SGHRS and CDR2 is YFSETQ. Trimming shortened V by 0 bases and J by 4 bases, and 13 bases separated the two germline ends. This CDR3 spans 16 amino acids. The CDR3 nucleotides are TGCGCCAGCAGCTTGGGCAGGGGCCCCGATAATGAAAAACTGTTTTTT. This codes for CASSLGRGPDNEKLFF.

This clone was seen only once. CDR3 DNA sequence: TGTGCCAGCAGCTTACCCCAGGGTAACTATGGCTACACCTTC. This gives the protein CASSLPQGNYGYTF. The chain couples TRBV11-3 to TRBJ1-2, with D possibly matching TRBD1 (5 bases). The V end was cut by 2 bases, the J end by 1 base, with 8 bases between. CDR1 SGHNT and CDR2 YENEEA come from the germline V gene. The CDR3 spans 14 residues. The whole variable domain, remainder taken from reference TRBV11-3 and TRBJ1-2, is EAGVVQSPRYKIIEKKQPVAFWCNPISGHNTLYWYLQNLGQGPELLIRYENEEAVDDSQLPKDRFSAERLKGVDSTLKIQPAELGDSAVYLCASSLPQGNYGYTFGSGTRLTVV.